This T cell receptor (beta chain) was documented in a study of CD8 T cells in Susac syndrome (dated by TCRdb to 2018 to 2020). Regarding the complete study: Whether CD8+ T cell activation and differentiation in Susac syndrome was antigen driven was tested using repertoire sequencing. The study compared CD8+ T cell repertoire clonality among roughly 12 healthy donors, around 14 Susac syndrome patients and approximately 16 multiple sclerosis patients.

Peripheral blood CD8+ and CD4+ T cells from healthy donors, Susac syndrome patients and multiple sclerosis patients were profiled by high-throughput TCR beta sequencing. Treatment-naive patients with stable or active relapsing-remitting disease fulfilling revised McDonald criteria were used as multiple sclerosis controls. Bulk CD8+ and CD4+ T cells were purified by magnetic negative isolation, while CD8+ TEMRA cells were enriched using FACS. Blood was drawn into EDTA tubes, processed within 24 hours, and PBMCs were isolated by density gradient centrifugation. PBMCs intended for TCR sequencing were cryopreserved in liquid nitrogen and were subsequently thawed in a 37 degrees C water bath. The sorted or isolated CD4+, CD8+ and CD8+ TEMRA cells had a purity of 90% or higher. The germline V gene (reference sequence) provides CDR1 SEHNR and CDR2 FQNEAQ. The CDR3 has 16 amino acids, counting the end cysteine and phenylalanine. Only the CDR3 DNA stays, 48 bases, in frame from base 1. Compared with germline, V lacks 5 bases and J lacks 4 bases; bases without a gene match: 12.

Here is what the overall study found, with its caveats: The number of individuals in the TCR sequencing and HLA analysis was acknowledged as relatively small.

In the case of this clonotype: No cognate antigen has been identified for it. Base qualities are not recorded, but no much larger clone differs from it by a single base.

RNA was extracted using the RNeasy kit, and roughly 0.5 to 1 ug of the RNA was reverse transcribed with random hexamers. The immunoSEQ multiplex PCR assay, covering 54 Vbeta and 13 Jbeta segments, was used to amplify TCR beta CDR3 regions. PCR amplification bias was corrected by using a synthetic template baseline for primer optimization and computational correction. The source study handled its data this way. Reads were annotated to V, D and J genes according to IMGT and were analyzed with immunoSEQ Analyzer, with only productive sequences retained. To calculate clonality, Shannon entropy was normalized by log2 of the number of productive unique sequences and then subtracted from one. Public and private clones were assessed among the 100 most prevalent clones of each patient and control. A clone was defined as Susac-specific if it was absent from the healthy and MS cohorts, from over 1,000 published viral clones and from other ImmuneACCESS disease sequences. Clones were called with MiXCR by TCRdb after fastp trimmed the public reads at Q25, and only in-frame beta chains were retained. When rows share a CDR3 protein, they turn into one entry using the most common DNA and genes. None of the V and J calls come from the authors' own analysis; TCRdb made them. Recorded for this sample are about 280,000 distinct CDR3 sequences; around 83% of them occurred a single time. The ten largest make up approximately 0.11% of the sample.

Here the chain combines TRBV7-9 and TRBJ2-3, with 7 junctional bases fitting TRBD2. Sequences were obtained from CD8+ T cells from PBMCs. This TCR came from a human donor with multiple sclerosis. Here is the DNA: TGTGCCAGCAGCCTCAGGGAGGGCCCCCAAGCAGATACGCAGTATTTT. Its translation reads: CASSLREGPQADTQYF.